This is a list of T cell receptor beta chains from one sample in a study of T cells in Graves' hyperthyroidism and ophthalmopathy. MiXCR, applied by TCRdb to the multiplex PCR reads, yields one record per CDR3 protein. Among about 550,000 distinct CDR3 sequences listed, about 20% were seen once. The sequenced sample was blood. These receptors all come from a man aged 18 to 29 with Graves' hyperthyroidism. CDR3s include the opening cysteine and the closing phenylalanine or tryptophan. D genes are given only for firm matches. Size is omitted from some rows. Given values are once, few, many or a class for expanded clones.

TGTGCCAGCAGCCTCCGACAGGGAGAGGGCACTGAAGCTTTCTTT	CASSLRQGEGTEAFF	many	TRBD1	TRBV7-9	TRBJ1-1
TGTGCCAGCAGTGAGGGGGGGGTTCCTTATGGCTACACCTTC	CASSEGGVPYGYTF	.	.	TRBV28	TRBJ1-2
TGTGCCACCAGCAGAGATGGGGAGGCCGGGGAGCTGTTTTTT	CATSRDGEAGELFF	many	.	TRBV15	TRBJ2-2
TGTGCCAGCAGCCATACTAGTCACGAGCAGTACTTC	CASSHTSHEQYF	.	.	TRBV3-1	TRBJ2-7
TGCAGTGCTAGGGCAGGGGTCTACGAGCAGTACTTC	CSARAGVYEQYF	many	.	TRBV20-1	TRBJ2-7
TGTGCCAGCAGCCAAGCTTCCCGACTGCGATATGGCTACACCTTC	CASSQASRLRYGYTF	few	.	TRBV14	TRBJ1-2
TGTGCCAGCAGATCAGGGAGGGATCAGCCCCAGCATTTT	CASRSGRDQPQHF	many	.	TRBV6-1	TRBJ1-5
TGCAGCGTCCCTACTAGCGCTACCGGGGAGCTGTTTTTT	CSVPTSATGELFF	.	TRBD2	TRBV29-1	TRBJ2-2
TGTGCCAGCAGTTTCCAACAGGGGTCTCAGCCCCAGCATTTT	CASSFQQGSQPQHF	.	TRBD1	TRBV12-3/TRBV12-4	TRBJ1-5
TGTGCCAGCCACTCGGGGTTTGAAGCTTTCTTT	CASHSGFEAFF	many	.	TRBV11-2	TRBJ1-1
TGTGCCACCAGTGGAGGGACAGGCGGAACCGGGGAGCTGTTTTTT	CATSGGTGGTGELFF	once	TRBD1	TRBV24-1	TRBJ2-2